This record looks at one TCR beta chain sequence and its context. The antigen is unknown. A junction end diverges from the germline sequence, so it may reflect a read error. Previously reported methods and listed TCR primers produced the bulk TCR libraries. TCRdb reprocessed the PCR reads with MiXCR, giving one entry per CDR3 protein. Of roughly 40,000 distinct CDR3 sequences listed, 24% are singletons. The CDR3 extends over 13 amino acids. Germline CDR1 reads PRHDT; CDR2 reads FYEKMQ (reference sequence). This entry belongs to a study of molecular identifiers for immune sequencing clone quantification. Study-level results: Clones that exceeded 20 RNA copies held over 97% of effector molecules, yet under 1% in naive cells.

V is TRBV13 and J is TRBJ2-5, with D uncertain. The receptor was derived from a human donor in good health. Some libraries in this study had Jurkat cell RNA spiked in. Sequenced input: naive CD8+ T cells from blood, with Jurkat cell RNA spiked in. The subset denotes: FACS-sorted CD8+CD4-CCR7+CD45RA+ naive T cells. CDR3 loop: CASGFGKQETQYF. The CDR3 DNA reads TGTGCCAGCGGCTTCGGTAAACAAGAGACCCAGTACTTC.